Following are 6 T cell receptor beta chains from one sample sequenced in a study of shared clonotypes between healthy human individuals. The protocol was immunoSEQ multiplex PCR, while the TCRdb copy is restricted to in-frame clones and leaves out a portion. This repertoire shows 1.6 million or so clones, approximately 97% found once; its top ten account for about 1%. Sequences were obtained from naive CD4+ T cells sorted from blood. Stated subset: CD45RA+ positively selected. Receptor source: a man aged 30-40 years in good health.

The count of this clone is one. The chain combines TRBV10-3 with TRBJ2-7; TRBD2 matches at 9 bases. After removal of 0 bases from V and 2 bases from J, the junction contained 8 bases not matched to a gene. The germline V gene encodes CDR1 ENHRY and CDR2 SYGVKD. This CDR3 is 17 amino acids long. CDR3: CAISESGSASGTYEQYF. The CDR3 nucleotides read TGTGCCATCAGTGAGTCGGGGTCTGCTAGCGGGACCTACGAGCAGTACTTC.

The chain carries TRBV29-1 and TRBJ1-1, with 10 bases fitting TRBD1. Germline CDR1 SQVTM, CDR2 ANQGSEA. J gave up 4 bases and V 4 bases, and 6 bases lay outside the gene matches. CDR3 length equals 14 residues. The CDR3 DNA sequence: TGCAGCGTTGGAACGGACAGGGGGATCACTGAAGCTTTCTTT. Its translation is CSVGTDRGITEAFF.

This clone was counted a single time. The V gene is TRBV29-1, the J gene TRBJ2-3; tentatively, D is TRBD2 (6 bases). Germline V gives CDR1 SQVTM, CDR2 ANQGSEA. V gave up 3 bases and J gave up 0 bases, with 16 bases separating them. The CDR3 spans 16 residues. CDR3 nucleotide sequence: TGCAGCGTTGATTCCTTGGCTAGCGAAAGCACAGATACGCAGTATTTT. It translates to CSVDSLASESTDTQYF.

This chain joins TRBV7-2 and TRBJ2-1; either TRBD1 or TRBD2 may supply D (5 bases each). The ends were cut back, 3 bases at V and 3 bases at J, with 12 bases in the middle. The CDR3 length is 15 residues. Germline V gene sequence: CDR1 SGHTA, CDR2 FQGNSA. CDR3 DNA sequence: TGTGCCAGCAGCTTTCCGGGACGGCTCTACAATGAGCAGTTCTTC. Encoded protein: CASSFPGRLYNEQFF.

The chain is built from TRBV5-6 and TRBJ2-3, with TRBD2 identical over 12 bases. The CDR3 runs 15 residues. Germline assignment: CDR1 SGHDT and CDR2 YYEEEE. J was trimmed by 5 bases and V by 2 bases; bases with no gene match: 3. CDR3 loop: CASSLGLAGIDTQYF. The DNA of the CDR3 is TGTGCCAGCAGCTTAGGACTAGCGGGAATAGATACGCAGTATTTT. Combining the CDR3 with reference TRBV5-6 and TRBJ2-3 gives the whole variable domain DAGVTQSPTHLIKTRGQQVTLRCSPKSGHDTVSWYQQALGQGPQFIFQYYEEEERQRGNFPDRFSGHQFPNYSSELNVNALLLGDSALYLCASSLGLAGIDTQYFGPGTRLTVL.

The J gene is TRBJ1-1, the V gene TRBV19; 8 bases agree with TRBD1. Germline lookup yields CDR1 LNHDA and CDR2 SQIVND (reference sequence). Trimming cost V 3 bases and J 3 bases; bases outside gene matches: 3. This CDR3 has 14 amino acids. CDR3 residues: CASSIQGAYTEAFF. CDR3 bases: TGTGCCAGTAGTATTCAGGGGGCATACACTGAAGCTTTCTTT. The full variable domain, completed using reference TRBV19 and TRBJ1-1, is DGGITQSPKYLFRKEGQNVTLSCEQNLNHDAMYWYRQDPGQGLRLIYYSQIVNDFQKGDIAEGYSVSREKKESFPLTVTSAQKNPTAFYLCASSIQGAYTEAFFGQGTRLTVV.